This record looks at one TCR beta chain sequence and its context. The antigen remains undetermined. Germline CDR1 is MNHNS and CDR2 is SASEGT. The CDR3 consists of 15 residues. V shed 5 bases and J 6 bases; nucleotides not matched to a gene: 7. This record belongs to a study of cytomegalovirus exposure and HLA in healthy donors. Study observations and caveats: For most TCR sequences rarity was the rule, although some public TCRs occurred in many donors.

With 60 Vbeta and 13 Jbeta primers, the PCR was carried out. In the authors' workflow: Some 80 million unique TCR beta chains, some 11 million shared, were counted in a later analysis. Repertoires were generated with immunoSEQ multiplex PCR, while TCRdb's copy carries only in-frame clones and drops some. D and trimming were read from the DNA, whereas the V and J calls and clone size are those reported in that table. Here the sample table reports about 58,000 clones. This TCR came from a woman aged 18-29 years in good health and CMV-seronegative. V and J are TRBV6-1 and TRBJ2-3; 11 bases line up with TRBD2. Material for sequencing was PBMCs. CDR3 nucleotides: TGTGCCAGCAGTCTAGCGGGGGGTTCGGTGGATACGCAGTATTTT. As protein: CASSLAGGSVDTQYF.